This T cell receptor beta chain is from a study of shared clonotypes between healthy human individuals. Study-wide results and caveats: Researchers sampled blood only, noting tissue repertoires likely differ.

Germline CDR1 PRHDT, CDR2 FYEKMQ (reference sequence). Trimming removed 0 bases at V and 0 bases at J, with 4 bases between. The CDR3 is made up of 14 amino acids. TCRdb keeps only in-frame clones here, not all; method: immunoSEQ multiplex PCR. Of roughly 490,000 clones in the sample, about 82% were seen once. This clone was counted only a few times. What it binds is not known. HIV-negative, healthy adults without recent acute infections or vaccinations were the donors. This rearrangement joins TRBV13 to TRBJ2-3; the D is unclear. The sequence came from a woman aged 40 to 50 in good health. Some clones in this sample may be carry-over from other donors' samples. Sequenced material: PBMCs. The CDR3 coding sequence is TGTGCCAGCAGCTTAGGCCAGAGCACAGATACGCAGTATTTT. Translating gives CASSLGQSTDTQYF.